This TCR beta chain was recovered during a study of radiotherapy plus CTLA-4 blockade in lung cancer. Study summary: Objective responses occurred in approximately 18% of patients; 31% had disease control. Study outcomes and limitations: Clones of tumor-derived TCRs expanded in blood after radiotherapy plus ipilimumab. Increased serum interferon-beta after radiation also reportedly predicted response strongly.

Regarding this clone: Antigen unknown.

Chemo-refractory metastatic non-small-cell lung cancer patients underwent focal radiation alongside CTLA-4 blockade with ipilimumab. V gave up 0 bases and J gave up 3 bases; unmatched junction bases: 15. The CDR3 runs 19 residues. CDR1 LGHNA and CDR2 YSLEER come from the germline V gene. Clones were sequenced by immunoSEQ multiplex PCR, and TCRdb holds only the in-frame ones, with some missing. The data show approximately 81,000 clones, over 70% seen once. The chain has TRBV4-3 and TRBJ2-3, with 7 nucleotides matching TRBD1. The sequence derives from a human donor with non-small cell lung cancer who had a partial response to radiotherapy plus ipilimumab. Some clones in this sample may be carry-over from other donors' samples. The sequences come from peripheral blood, collected from a patient treated with radiotherapy plus ipilimumab. The CDR3 DNA follows: TGCGCCAGCAGCCAAGAGCGTGGACAGGTGGTTACATGGACAGATACGCAGTATTTT. Translation gives CASSQERGQVVTWTDTQYF.